Below, one T cell receptor beta chain is given with its context. CDR3 length: 15 amino acids. Germline assignment: CDR1 ENHRY and CDR2 SYGVKD. Trimming cost V 3 bases and J 0 bases; bases outside gene matches: 4. This entry is derived from a study of control samples from healthy donors and cancer patients. The protocol was immunoSEQ multiplex PCR, while the TCRdb copy is restricted to in-frame clones and leaves out a portion. The profile shows 100,000 to 120,000 clones, 82% of them singletons. This sequence was found in a young man in good health. The chain uses TRBV10-3 and TRBJ1-1, with 7 bases lining up with TRBD1. Material for sequencing was blood. CDR3 coding DNA: TGTGCCATCAGTGAATTCGACAGGGTGAACACTGAAGCTTTCTTT. Translated: CAISEFDRVNTEAFF.